This T cell receptor (beta chain) derives from a study of blood T cell repertoires in COVID-19. Study details: COVID-19 samples collected from the United States, Italy and Spain covered acute and convalescent phases. Sources were T cells, B-cell-depleted T cells, or PBMCs; the material itself was cDNA or gDNA.

The Seattle patients joined while their infection was active and were tracked longitudinally afterward. In the original analysis: For nucleated cells, counts were estimated from reference gene primer amplification. The repertoire was sequenced with immunoSEQ multiplex PCR; TCRdb's copy has only in-frame clones and lacks some. The DNA was the basis for D and trimming; V, J and clone size are from that table. The data contain roughly 410,000 clones, 75% to 90% of them singletons. The CDR3 is made up of 15 amino acids. V was cut by 5 bases and J by 1 base, with 12 bases left in between. From germline, CDR1 is MNHEY and CDR2 SVGAGI.

This clonotype was sampled from a woman aged 40 to 55 with COVID-19, enrolled during active disease. The V call is TRBV6-5, the J call TRBJ1-3, with D tentatively TRBD1 (5 bases). Sample: peripheral blood. The CDR3 sequence is CASSQTGGSGNTIYF. The CDR3 nucleotides are TGTGCCAGCAGTCAAACCGGGGGTTCTGGAAACACCATATATTTT.